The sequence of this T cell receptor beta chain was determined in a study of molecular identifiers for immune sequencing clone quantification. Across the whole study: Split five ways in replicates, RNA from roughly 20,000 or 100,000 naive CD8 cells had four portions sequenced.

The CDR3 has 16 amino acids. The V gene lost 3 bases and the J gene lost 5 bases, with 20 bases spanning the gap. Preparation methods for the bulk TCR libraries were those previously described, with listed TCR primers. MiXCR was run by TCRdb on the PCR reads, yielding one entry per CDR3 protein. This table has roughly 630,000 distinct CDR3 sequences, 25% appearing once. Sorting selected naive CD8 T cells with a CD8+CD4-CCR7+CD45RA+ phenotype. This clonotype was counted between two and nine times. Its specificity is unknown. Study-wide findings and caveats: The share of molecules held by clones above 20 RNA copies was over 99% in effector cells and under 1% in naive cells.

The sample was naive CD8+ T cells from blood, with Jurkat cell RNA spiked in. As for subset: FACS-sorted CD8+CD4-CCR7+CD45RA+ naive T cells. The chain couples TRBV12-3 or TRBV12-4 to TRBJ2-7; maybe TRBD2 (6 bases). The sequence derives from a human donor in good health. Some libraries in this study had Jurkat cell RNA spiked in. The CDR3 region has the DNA TGTGCCAGCAGTTTGGGTATGTCTAGCGTAACCAACGAGCAGTACTTC. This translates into CASSLGMSSVTNEQYF.